This T cell receptor beta chain originates from a study of T cell changes during pregnancy in multiple sclerosis. The germline CDR1 and CDR2 sequences are SGDLS and YYNGEE. V shed 0 bases and J 3 bases; nucleotides not matched to a gene: 5. The CDR3 sequence is 16 residues long. The data were produced by immunoSEQ multiplex PCR, yet TCRdb's version contains in-frame clones alone and is incomplete. There are about 36,000 clones in the sample; roughly 91% occur only once, and around 0.62% lies in the top ten. The sequenced sample was CD4+ T cells from peripheral blood mononuclear cells, obtained in the first trimester of pregnancy. The source is a female donor with multiple sclerosis, enrolled in a pregnancy study. This chain uses TRBV9 with TRBJ1-1; 10 nucleotides line up with TRBD1. CDR3 nucleotide sequence: TGTGCCAGCAGCGTAGGCCTTGGACAGGGGGACACTGAAGCTTTCTTT. As protein: CASSVGLGQGDTEAFF.